This record looks at one TCR beta chain sequence and its context. This clone was counted only a few times. Its target antigen remains unknown. The record has no base qualities; no much larger clone is one base away. This entry is derived from a study of Ad26.COV2.S vaccination and SARS-CoV-2 variants (dated by TCRdb to about 2021). About the full investigation: Donors in the vaccine arm were drawn from COV1001, a multicentre, randomized, double-blind, placebo-controlled phase I-IIa trial testing Ad26.COV2.S in healthy adults. A total of some 30 samples were included in the TCR-sequenced set, comprising around 19 Ad26.COV2.S vaccine recipients, 5 placebo recipients and 8 SARS-CoV-2 convalescent individuals. Investigators did not know the trial group allocation while performing experiments and assessing outcomes. Trial participants were randomized into five groups of five: low-dose or high-dose Ad26.COV2.S given once or twice, or placebo on both occasions. Dosing of Ad26.COV2.S was intramuscular, at either 5x10^10 or 1x10^11 viral particles, delivered as one shot or as two shots spaced 56 days apart. TCRbeta repertoire sequencing served as the tool for gauging how specific and how broad the SARS-CoV-2-reactive T cell receptors were following Ad26.COV2.S vaccination. What the authors observed across the whole study: The authors noted that the TCR breadth and depth analyses may have underestimated total T cell responses. Spike-specific TCR breadth was higher in Ad26.COV2.S recipients than in placebo recipients (P = 0.0014). The study was not powered for comparison of responses between vaccine doses or regimens. Substantial breadth of spike-specific CD8+ and CD4+ T cell responses was reported after vaccination. Vaccine and placebo recipients had comparable non-spike TCR breadth, which fits with the vaccine containing only spike.

The immunoSEQ Assay was the method used to sequence TCRbeta CDR3 regions. After extraction, genomic DNA underwent amplification by bias-controlled multiplex PCR, followed by high-throughput sequencing. In the original analysis: To quantify the absolute abundance of each unique TCRbeta CDR3 region, sequences were collapsed and filtered. T cell fraction was estimated by normalizing TCRbeta template counts to usable DNA, which was measured by amplifying reference genes present in all nucleated cells. Repertoire TCRs were annotated as SARS-CoV-2-specific when V gene, CDR3 amino acid sequence and J gene were exactly matched to a known reactive TCR set. The reference SARS-CoV-2 TCR set came from MIRA and was filtered for enrichment in COVID-19-positive ImmuneCODE repertoires, removing public or cross-reactive TCRs. Drawing on the MIRA antigens, annotated TCRs were analysed further at the level of specific ORF or position within ORF. Breadth was defined as the number of annotated unique rearrangements divided by the total number of unique productive rearrangements, and depth was defined as the summed frequency of the annotated unique rearrangements. Two-sided Wilcoxon rank-sum tests were used to compare TCR breadth between groups. TCRdb obtained this table from immuneACCESS and retained in-frame rearrangements with V and J assigned. These tables miss some clones; where compared with another copy, unresolved V genes account for less than half of the shortfall, and the remainder is unexplained. From that table come the V and J calls and clone size; the DNA was used to work out D and trimming. The sample table contains about 350,000 clones; only one count was recorded for around 89% of them. The ten largest account for around 4.5% of the sample.

The trim is 6 bases for V and 1 base for J, with a gap of 15 bases between the germline ends. From the cysteine up to the phenylalanine, the CDR3 has a length of 15 residues. The only DNA kept is the CDR3, 45 bases in frame from the first base. Sequences SGHAT (CDR1) and FQNNGV (CDR2) are obtained from the germline V gene. This sample's treatment or condition label indicates: around 19 received Ad26.COV2.S at low or high dose, single or two shots; several received placebo; per-sample allocation not given. For vaccine and placebo recipients, the sequenced repertoires came from samples collected on day 63 after the first injection. Between 29 July and 7 August 2020, Cohort 1b enrolled some 25 adults aged 18-55 years at one site in Boston, USA. Ad26.COV2.S consisted of a replication-incompetent adenovirus type 26 vector by which a prefusion-stabilized SARS-CoV-2 spike protein from the original Wuhan strain was expressed.

The rearranged segments are TRBV11-2 and TRBJ2-5; the D gene could be TRBD1 or TRBD2, each one agreeing over 5 bases. The material was peripheral blood, obtained in a trial of Ad26.COV2.S vaccine versus placebo. This TCR was sampled from a person between 18 and 65 years old who received the Ad26.COV2.S COVID-19 vaccine or a placebo. The CDR3 region reads CASSPQGDGQETQYF. The DNA reads TGTGCCAGCAGTCCCCAAGGGGACGGCCAAGAGACCCAGTACTTC.